The present T cell receptor beta chain was sequenced within a study of regulatory T cells in long-lasting Graves disease. Background on the study: Patients met the persistent Graves' disease definition after over 5 years of antithyroid drugs with positive TSH receptor antibodies.

For TCR beta, libraries came from iRepertoire HTBI primers and Arm-PCR of CDR3 regions. TCRdb re-analysed the multiplex PCR reads in MiXCR, keeping a single row per CDR3 protein. The sample includes about 660,000 distinct CDR3 sequences, 30% of them seen just once. Time point meaning: persistent/refractory GD, antithyroid drugs over 5 years with positive TRAb. After RNA was extracted from PBMCs, the TCR library was made from it. General study findings and limits: Researchers examined only peripheral blood and not thyroid tissue. Patients with persistent disease showed a bias toward TRBV28, TRBJ1-2 and TRBJ2-5. Persistent patients shared more public clonotypes (2,741) than newly diagnosed patients (around 910).

This clonotype appeared a few times. No antigen is known for it. The CDR3 runs 14 residues. The ends lost 6 bases at V and 4 bases at J; junction bases unmatched: 4. The material was peripheral blood mononuclear cells (PBMCs), obtained when the disease was refractory, from a patient treated with antithyroid drugs. The chain joins TRBV12-3 or TRBV12-4 to TRBJ1-4, with 8 bases that match TRBD1. The clonotype was recovered from a female donor with Graves disease. The CDR3 loop is CASRRTGLNEKLFF. CDR3 in DNA: TGTGCCAGCAGAAGGACAGGGCTTAATGAAAAACTGTTTTTT.